The 25 T cell receptor beta chains reported below all come from one sample, sequenced in a study of breast tumors, draining lymph nodes, adjacent tissues. Breast cancer patients provided tissue from their axillary draining lymph nodes. Via MiXCR, TCRdb re-called the multiplex PCR reads, giving one row per CDR3 protein. The sample has some 100,000 distinct CDR3 sequences; 20% to 25% are singletons. Sequenced input: axillary lymph node tissue. The receptors were sampled from a female donor with breast cancer. Some clones in this sample may be carry-over from other donors' samples.

This clonotype was seen at least ten times. V usage is TRBV19 and J usage is TRBJ2-7; 7 nucleotides match TRBD1. Per the germline V gene, CDR1 is LNHDA and CDR2 is SQIVND (reference sequence). This CDR3 is 14 amino acids long. The V segment lost 3 bases and the J segment 3 bases; nucleotides outside the gene matches: 5. The CDR3 protein is CASSMGQLGYEQYF. CDR3 sequence (DNA): TGTGCCAGTAGTATGGGACAGTTGGGCTACGAGCAGTACTTC.

This sequence joins TRBV28 and TRBJ1-5; 12 positions agree with TRBD1. Unmatched junction bases numbered 6, after V lost 9 bases and J lost 6 bases. Germline V lookup: CDR1 MDHEN, CDR2 SYDVKM. The CDR3 loop spans 14 amino acids. As DNA, the CDR3 is TGTGCCAGTACGGGACAGGGGGCTGGTCAGCCCCAGCATTTT. Protein sequence: CASTGQGAGQPQHF.

This clonotype was counted many times. The V and J genes are TRBV5-6 and TRBJ1-3; a possible D gene is TRBD1 (5 bases). This CDR3 is built from 15 residues. The V gene lost 1 base and the J gene lost 3 bases, with 11 bases spanning the gap. CDR1 is SGHDT, CDR2 YYEEEE, per germline. The CDR3 protein is CASSLRTRVGNTIYF. CDR3 DNA sequence: TGTGCCAGCAGCTTGAGGACCAGGGTTGGAAACACCATATATTTT.

The chain has TRBV13 and TRBJ2-1, with no clear D. V gave up 5 bases and J gave up 7 bases, with 15 bases separating them. The germline V gene encodes CDR1 PRHDT and CDR2 FYEKMQ (reference sequence). The CDR3 length is 14 residues. The DNA of the CDR3 is TGTGCCAGCAGCCTCGTAGGCAGATTTAATGAGCAGTTCTTC. Protein sequence: CASSLVGRFNEQFF.

This clonotype has ten or more counts. The genes are TRBV6-1 and TRBJ1-6; D ambiguous. The CDR3 length is 11 residues. Germline V gives CDR1 MNHNS, CDR2 SASEGT. Trimming removed 6 bases at V and 6 bases at J, with 3 bases between. The CDR3 nucleotides are TGTGCCAGCAGACTTAATTCACCCCTCCACTTT. Its translation: CASRLNSPLHF.

This clonotype showed up many times. V and J are TRBV6-4 and TRBJ2-3, with 10 bases that match TRBD2. Germline V lookup: CDR1 MRHNA, CDR2 SNTAGT. The CDR3 consists of 14 residues. V was pared by 5 bases and J by 6 bases, with 5 bases of the junction left unmatched. CDR3 loop: CASSFSGGFDTQYF. DNA for the CDR3: TGTGCCAGCAGTTTTAGCGGGGGGTTTGATACGCAGTATTTT.

The chain links TRBV13 to TRBJ2-3; TRBD2 matches at 9 bases. The CDR3 is 15 amino acids. Per the germline V gene, CDR1 is PRHDT and CDR2 is FYEKMQ (reference sequence). V was clipped by 5 bases and J by 6 bases; unmatched bases: 9. The CDR3 region is CASSKRGLAFDTQYF. The CDR3 DNA follows: TGTGCCAGCAGCAAACGGGGACTAGCATTTGATACGCAGTATTTT.

In regard to this clonotype: This may be a read error, as it is one base from a much larger clone. The DNA of the CDR3 is TGTGCCAGCGGATCGACAGGCCGTAATGAAAAACTGTTTTTT. Amino acid sequence: CASGSTGRNEKLFF. V gene TRBV6-6 combines with J gene TRBJ1-4; tentative D call: TRBD1 (6 bases). This CDR3 is 14 amino acids long. Trimming removed 8 bases from V and 4 bases from J, with 14 bases in between. Germline values: CDR1 MNHNY, CDR2 SVGAGI (reference sequence).

In this sample, this clonotype turned up a few times. The chain joins TRBV12-3 or TRBV12-4 to TRBJ2-6; TRBD1 matches at 8 bases. Trimming removed 7 bases from V and 4 bases from J; junction bases left unmatched: 6. The CDR3 extends over 15 amino acids. The CDR3 region has the DNA TGTGCCAGCATCACAGGGGGAATCGGGGCCAACGTCCTGACTTTC. Amino acids: CASITGGIGANVLTF.

The chain combines TRBV6-5 with TRBJ1-6; TRBD1 aligns across 7 bases. The CDR3 length is 15 residues. Germline CDR1 is MNHEY and CDR2 is SVGAGI. The junction had 11 bases not matched to a gene; V was cut back by 6 bases and J by 9 bases. CDR3 in amino acids: CASSRATGDPSPLHF. Written as DNA, the CDR3 is TGTGCCAGCAGCCGTGCAACAGGGGACCCTTCACCCCTCCACTTT.

This clonotype came up many times. This chain joins TRBV5-1 and TRBJ2-1, with TRBD2 identical over 9 bases. Germline assignment: CDR1 SGHRS and CDR2 YFSETQ. The CDR3 is made up of 13 amino acids. The V gene end was trimmed by 5 bases and the J gene end by 7 bases; junction bases not matched to a gene: 4. The CDR3 DNA follows: TGCGCCAGCAGGCTAGCGGGGTGGAATGAGCAGTTCTTC. It translates to CASRLAGWNEQFF.

This clonotype was detected many times. The rearrangement joins TRBV7-6 to TRBJ1-6; D is uncertain. The CDR3 is 19 residues long. Germline CDR1 is SGHVS and CDR2 is FNYEAQ. Trimming shortened V by 1 base and J by 0 bases, and 16 bases separated the two germline ends. The CDR3 DNA reads as TGTGCCAGCAGCTTAGGGGGAACAGCGCCTAGCTCCTATAATTCACCCCTCCACTTT. Amino acids: CASSLGGTAPSSYNSPLHF.

This clonotype was detected many times. The CDR3 region has the DNA TGTGCCAGCAGCTTAGCTGCGCCCGATACGCAGTATTTT. Protein: CASSLAAPDTQYF. The genes are TRBV7-9 and TRBJ2-3; the D is unclear. The germline V gene has CDR1 SEHNR and CDR2 FQNEAQ (reference sequence). The V end was cut by 0 bases, the J end by 6 bases, with 7 bases between. The CDR3 spans 13 residues.

There are many counts of this clonotype. This chain connects TRBV4-2 to TRBJ1-4; no clear D. CDR3 length: 14 residues. The V end was cut by 6 bases, the J end by 10 bases, with 18 bases between. The germline V gene has CDR1 LGHNA and CDR2 YNFKEQ. CDR3 in amino acids: CASRRSTLSGKLFF. The DNA of the CDR3 is TGTGCCAGCAGACGATCTACCCTTTCGGGAAAACTGTTTTTT.

This sequence joins TRBV5-1 and TRBJ2-3; D is unresolved. V shed 4 bases and J shed 0 bases, with 9 bases lying between them. The CDR3 is made up of 14 amino acids. Germline loops: CDR1 SGHRS, CDR2 YFSETQ. The CDR3 reads CASSNFDSTDTQYF. For the CDR3, the DNA is TGCGCCAGCAGCAACTTCGACAGCACAGATACGCAGTATTTT.

The J gene is TRBJ2-4, the V gene TRBV11-1; TRBD2 is a possible D gene (5 bases). Germline V lookup: CDR1 SGHAT, CDR2 FQDESV (reference sequence). Trimming left V 10 bases short and J 5 bases short, with 12 bases between. This CDR3 contains 12 residues. DNA for the CDR3: TGTGCCACCTCGAAGGGAGAAAACATTCAGTACTTC. Its translation: CATSKGENIQYF.

In nucleotides, the CDR3 is TGTGCCAGTAGTATAGATCCGACAGGTTCTTGGTCACCCCTCCACTTT. Residues: CASSIDPTGSWSPLHF. The chain couples TRBV19 to TRBJ1-6, with D maybe TRBD1 (6 bases). The V end lost 0 bases, the J end lost 10 bases, and 16 bases lay between the germline ends. Looked up from germline, CDR1 is LNHDA and CDR2 is SQIVND (reference sequence). CDR3 length: 16 amino acids. The entire variable domain, with the rest obtained from reference TRBV19 and TRBJ1-6, is as follows: DGGITQSPKYLFRKEGQNVTLSCEQNLNHDAMYWYRQDPGQGLRLIYYSQIVNDFQKGDIAEGYSVSREKKESFPLTVTSAQKNPTAFYLCASSIDPTGSWSPLHFGNGTRLTVT.

This chain connects TRBV19 to TRBJ1-5; D may be TRBD1 (5 bases). The CDR3 length is 16 residues. V was trimmed by 2 bases and J by 3 bases, leaving 14 bases between them. From germline, CDR1 is LNHDA and CDR2 SQIVND (reference sequence). The CDR3 nucleotides read TGTGCCAGTAGTATATATGGCCAGGGCCCCAATCAGCCCCAGCATTTT. It specifies CASSIYGQGPNQPQHF.

The V gene is TRBV7-9, the J gene TRBJ2-3; possible D gene TRBD2, 5 bases. Germline CDR1 SEHNR, CDR2 FQNEAQ (reference sequence). V was pared by 5 bases and J by 4 bases, with 22 bases between. This CDR3 has 17 amino acids. CDR3 sequence: CASSPYRQRSGSDTQYF. The CDR3 nucleotides read TGTGCCAGCAGCCCCTATAGGCAGCGGTCCGGCTCAGATACGCAGTATTTT.

V gene TRBV28 combines with J gene TRBJ2-3; 7 bases match TRBD2. CDR1 MDHEN and CDR2 SYDVKM come from the germline V gene. The CDR3 spans 16 residues. V was clipped by 1 base and J by 3 bases; unmatched bases: 7. DNA of the CDR3: TGTGCCAGCAGTTTATCTGCGGGAGACGTGACAGATACGCAGTATTTT. This encodes CASSLSAGDVTDTQYF.

Many counts were recorded for this clonotype. The chain is built from TRBV20-1 and TRBJ2-7; 9 nucleotides line up with TRBD2. The CDR3 length is 15 residues. V trimming: 6 bases; J trimming: 0 bases; junction bases outside the gene matches: 9. Germline V gene lookup returns CDR1 DFQATT and CDR2 SNEGSKA (reference sequence). This CDR3 is CSARLTSGFSYEQYF. CDR3 nucleotide sequence: TGCAGTGCCAGGCTGACTAGCGGATTCTCCTACGAGCAGTACTTC.

The table lists this clonotype with many counts. The gene calls are TRBV7-9 and TRBJ1-6; perhaps TRBD1 as D (5 bases). Trimming removed 6 bases from V and 10 bases from J, with 13 bases in between. The germline V gene encodes CDR1 SEHNR and CDR2 FQNEAQ (reference sequence). The CDR3 sequence is 13 residues long. CDR3 sequence: CASREGLDSPLHF. The CDR3 coding sequence is TGTGCCAGCAGGGAGGGGCTGGACTCACCCCTCCACTTT.

This clonotype has at least ten counts. This sequence joins TRBV12-3 or TRBV12-4 and TRBJ1-3, with 9 bases aligning to TRBD1. The CDR3 consists of 15 residues. The junction had 7 bases not matched to a gene; V was cut back by 3 bases and J by 7 bases. CDR3 in DNA: TGTGCCAGCAGTTTGGGGGGACAGGGTAGGAACACCATATATTTT. Its translation is CASSLGGQGRNTIYF.

This clonotype was counted at least ten times. The chain joins TRBV19 to TRBJ2-7, with 7 bases identical to TRBD1. Trimming at V came to 6 bases and at J to 6 bases, leaving 14 bases not matched to a gene. Germline CDR1 LNHDA, CDR2 SQIVND (reference sequence). CDR3 length: 15 amino acids. The DNA of the CDR3 is TGTGCCAGTAGAACCTCCGGGACAGCCAGTGGCGAGCAGTACTTC. Protein sequence: CASRTSGTASGEQYF. Full variable domain (rest looked up from reference TRBV19 and TRBJ2-7): DGGITQSPKYLFRKEGQNVTLSCEQNLNHDAMYWYRQDPGQGLRLIYYSQIVNDFQKGDIAEGYSVSREKKESFPLTVTSAQKNPTAFYLCASRTSGTASGEQYFGPGTRLTVT.

This clonotype was counted ten times or more. The chain combines TRBV4-1 with TRBJ2-7, with 8 bases fitting TRBD1. This CDR3 comprises 17 residues. Per the germline V gene, CDR1 is MGHRA and CDR2 is YSYEKL. Losses at the gene ends were 2 bases for V and 2 bases for J; bases not matched to a gene: 11. CDR3 in amino acids: CASSQSIPGQDTYEQYF. CDR3 coding DNA: TGCGCCAGCAGCCAAAGTATTCCGGGACAGGATACCTACGAGCAGTACTTC.